The clone carrying this TCR beta chain was observed a handful of times. What it binds is not known. Of the isolated RNA, all was reverse transcribed, and so the sequenced material was expressed TCRB transcripts. TCRdb's copy holds only in-frame clones and misses some; the assay was immunoSEQ multiplex PCR. The profile shows approximately 50,000 clones, roughly 41% of them singletons. The record originates from a study of beta chain features in type 1 diabetes. In the study overall: No age, gender or cell yield differences were seen between patients and healthy donors.

V dropped 3 bases and J dropped 11 bases, with 14 bases sitting between them. Germline V lookup: CDR1 KGHSH, CDR2 LQKENI. This CDR3 comprises 13 residues. Study observations and caveats: A potential PCR bias toward shorter templates would be equal in patient and control samples. Within patients, naive, central memory and Treg TCRB repertoires seemed more similar than within healthy donors. High-TCR-expressing cells could be over-represented by cDNA sequencing. A moderate, significant TCRB CDR3 shortening appeared in type 1 diabetes across four CD4+ subsets.

The genes are TRBV18 and TRBJ1-5; D gene unclear. The sequence was collected from a man aged 25-45 years with type 1 diabetes. Sequencing was done on a sample of Tregs from blood. The CDR3 sequence: CASSPGGPRAQHF. In nucleotides, the CDR3 is TGTGCCAGCTCACCCGGCGGGCCTAGGGCCCAGCATTTT.